The entry that follows covers one T cell receptor (beta chain) sequence. The antigen is not known. J was trimmed by 5 bases and V by 5 bases; bases with no gene match: 13. The CDR3 sequence is 16 residues long. CDR1 and CDR2 from the germline V gene are SGHRS and YFSETQ. Every donor provided one heparinised blood draw, which averaged approximately 100 mL. The data originate from a study of beta chain features in type 1 diabetes. Study-wide points: Researchers report that Type 1 diabetes patients had moderately but significantly shorter TCRB CDR3s across all four CD4+ subsets.

Expressed TCRB transcripts got sequenced, as all isolated RNA was reverse transcribed. Assay used: immunoSEQ multiplex PCR; TCRdb lists only in-frame clones, some missing. The sample contains about 250,000 clones, roughly 14% of which appear only once. This receptor was identified in a woman aged 40 to 50 in good health. Sequenced material: naive CD4+ T cells from blood. V is TRBV5-1 and J is TRBJ2-1; 7 bases match TRBD2. The CDR3 bases are TGCGCCAGCAGAAGAATCACGGGGGGTACGAACAATGAGCAGTTCTTC. This translates into CASRRITGGTNNEQFF.